These T cell receptor beta chains were read from a single sample in a study of control samples from healthy donors and cancer patients. Assay used: immunoSEQ multiplex PCR; TCRdb lists only in-frame clones, some missing. This sample carries tens of thousands of clones, about nine tenths of them seen once, and the ten largest clones take approximately 8.8%. Sequences were obtained from PBMCs. The receptors here all came from a woman between 45 and 60 years old with colorectal cancer. The CDR3 runs from the conserved cysteine through the conserved F or W. A D gene is named only where the DNA matches it firmly. For some rows the clone size is stated as once, few or many, or as a class when expanded; others skip it.

>NA|TRBJ2-1|NA|TRBV9
TGTGCCAGCAGCGTTACGGGTTTTAACAATGAGCAGTTCTTC
CASSVTGFNNEQFF
>NA|TRBJ1-2|NA|TRBV6-5
TGTGCCAGCAGCCGAGGGGTGGCGGACTATGGCTACACCTTC
CASSRGVADYGYTF
>TRBD2|TRBJ2-1|NA|TRBV6-1
TGTGCCAGCAGTGAAGGGGGGGGTAACAATGAGCAGTTCTTC
CASSEGGGNNEQFF
>NA|TRBJ2-3|NA|TRBV4-3
TGCGCCAGCAGCCAAGATGGACCAACACCAACAGATACGCAGTATTTT
CASSQDGPTPTDTQYF
>NA|TRBJ1-3|NA|TRBV20-1
TGCAGTGTGGGGAGTGGAAACACCATATATTTT
CSVGSGNTIYF
>TRBD1|TRBJ1-3|NA|TRBV10-3
TGTGCCATCAGGGCAGGGGGGGAAAACACCATATATTTT
CAIRAGGENTIYF
>NA|TRBJ1-1|NA|TRBV5-1
TGCGCCAGCAGCTTAAACACCCAGAACACTGAAGCTTTCTTT
CASSLNTQNTEAFF
>TRBD2|TRBJ2-6|NA|TRBV3-1/TRBV3-2
TGTGCCAGCAGCCTACTTGCTAGCGGGGGGGCCAACGTCCTGACTTTC
CASSLLASGGANVLTF
>TRBD1|TRBJ1-2|NA|TRBV7-9
TGTGCCAGCAGTCGGGGGGGGACAGCCCATCCCTATGGCTACACCTTC
CASSRGGTAHPYGYTF
>TRBD1|TRBJ2-2|NA|TRBV3-1/TRBV3-2
TGTGCCAGCAGCCTCGGGACAGGGGCGACCACCGGGGAGCTGTTTTTT
CASSLGTGATTGELFF
>TRBD1|TRBJ2-5|NA|TRBV19
TGTGCCAGTAGTCCCGAGAGGACAGGAGGTGGGGAGACCCAGTACTTC
CASSPERTGGGETQYF
>NA|TRBJ1-6|NA|TRBV7-9
TGTGCCAGCAGCTTATTTGACTCCGACGGGGCCCTCCACTTT
CASSLFDSDGALHF
>NA|TRBJ1-2|NA|TRBV7-2
TGTGCCAGCAGCTTATCCGGTAACAGGGTGGAGAAGGGCTACACCTTC
CASSLSGNRVEKGYTF
>TRBD1|TRBJ1-5|NA|TRBV30
TGTGCCTGGAGTAGGACAGGGGGTCAGCCCCAGCATTTT
CAWSRTGGQPQHF
>NA|TRBJ1-6|once|TRBV5-5
TGTGCCAGCAGCCCGGAGGGGGGGAGGGGGGCACCCCTCCACTTT
CASSPEGGRGAPLHF
>NA|TRBJ2-2|NA|TRBV10-3
TGTGCCATCAGTTCATCAGGGACCGGCGGGGAGCTGTTTTTT
CAISSSGTGGELFF
>NA|TRBJ1-1|NA|TRBV6-6
TGTGCCAGCACCGGGGGGCTCGGAACAACTGAAGCTTTCTTT
CASTGGLGTTEAFF
>TRBD2|TRBJ2-1|NA|TRBV4-1
TGCGCCAGCAGCCCGACTAGCGGGGGGCCGTACTCCTACAATGAGCAGTTCTTC
CASSPTSGGPYSYNEQFF
>NA|TRBJ1-3|NA|TRBV7-9
TGTGCCAGCAGCTTAGACGCCAACTCTGGAAACACCATATATTTT
CASSLDANSGNTIYF
>TRBD1|TRBJ1-5|NA|TRBV10-2
TGCGCCAGCAGTGCCACAGGGGAAAGCAATCAGCCCCAGCATTTT
CASSATGESNQPQHF